This TCR beta chain was retrieved from a study of regulatory T cells in long-lasting Graves disease. About the study: Persistent Graves' disease meant over 5 years of antithyroid drugs with positive TSH receptor antibodies.

General study findings and limits: Persistent Graves' disease cases displayed lower TCR diversity than newly diagnosed ones.

The sample holds many counts of this clonotype. Its antigen is not identified. iRepertoire HTBI primers and Arm-PCR of CDR3 regions built TCR beta libraries. One entry per CDR3 protein results from TCRdb running MiXCR on the multiplex PCR reads. The sample carries 650,000 to 700,000 distinct CDR3 sequences, about 32% recorded once. The CDR3 runs to 14 residues. V was shortened by 5 bases and J by 5 bases, with 13 bases between the two germline ends. This sample's time point: persistent/refractory GD, antithyroid drugs over 5 years with positive TRAb. RNA from PBMCs was the source of the TCR library. This receptor was identified in a female donor with Graves disease. This specimen was peripheral blood mononuclear cells (PBMCs), taken when the disease was refractory, from a patient treated with antithyroid drugs. This sequence joins TRBV12-3 or TRBV12-4 and TRBJ1-5, with no clear D. CDR3 in DNA: TGTGCCAGCAGTCCGGGAGGGTTGGATCAGCCCCAGCATTTT. This translates into CASSPGGLDQPQHF.